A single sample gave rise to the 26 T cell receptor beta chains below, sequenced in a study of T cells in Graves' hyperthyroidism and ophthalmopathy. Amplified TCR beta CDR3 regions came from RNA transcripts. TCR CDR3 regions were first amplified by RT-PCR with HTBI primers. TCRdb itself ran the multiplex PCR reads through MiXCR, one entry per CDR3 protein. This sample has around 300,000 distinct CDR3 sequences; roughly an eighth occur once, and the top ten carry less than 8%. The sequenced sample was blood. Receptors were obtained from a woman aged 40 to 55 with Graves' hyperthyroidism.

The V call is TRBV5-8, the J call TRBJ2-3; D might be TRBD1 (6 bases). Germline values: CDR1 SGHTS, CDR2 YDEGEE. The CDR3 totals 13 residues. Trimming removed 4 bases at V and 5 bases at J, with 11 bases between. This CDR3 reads CASSMAGVDTQYF. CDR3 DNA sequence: TGTGCCAGCAGCATGGCAGGGGTAGATACGCAGTATTTT.

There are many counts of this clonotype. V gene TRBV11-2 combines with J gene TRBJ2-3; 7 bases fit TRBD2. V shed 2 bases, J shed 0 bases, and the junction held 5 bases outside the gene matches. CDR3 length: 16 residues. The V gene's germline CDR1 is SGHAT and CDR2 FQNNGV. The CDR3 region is CASSLYGGGSTDTQYF. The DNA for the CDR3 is TGTGCCAGCAGCTTATATGGGGGAGGGAGCACAGATACGCAGTATTTT. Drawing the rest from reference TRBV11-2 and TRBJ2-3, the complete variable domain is EAGVAQSPRYKIIEKRQSVAFWCNPISGHATLYWYQQILGQGPKLLIQFQNNGVVDDSQLPKDRFSAERLKGVDSTLKIQPAKLEDSAVYLCASSLYGGGSTDTQYFGPGTRLTVL.

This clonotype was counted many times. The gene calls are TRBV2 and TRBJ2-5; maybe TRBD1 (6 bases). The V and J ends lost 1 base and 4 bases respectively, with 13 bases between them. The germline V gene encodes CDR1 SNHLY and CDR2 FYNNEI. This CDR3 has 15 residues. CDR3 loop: CASSEDGGAGETQYF. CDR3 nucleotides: TGTGCCAGCAGTGAAGATGGGGGCGCAGGAGAGACCCAGTACTTC.

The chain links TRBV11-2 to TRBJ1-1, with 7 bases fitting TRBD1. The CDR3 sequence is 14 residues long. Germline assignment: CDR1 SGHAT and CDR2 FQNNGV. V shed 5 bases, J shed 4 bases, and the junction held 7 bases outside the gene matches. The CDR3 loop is CASSLRQGFTEAFF. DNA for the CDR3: TGTGCCAGCAGCCTCCGACAGGGATTCACTGAAGCTTTCTTT.

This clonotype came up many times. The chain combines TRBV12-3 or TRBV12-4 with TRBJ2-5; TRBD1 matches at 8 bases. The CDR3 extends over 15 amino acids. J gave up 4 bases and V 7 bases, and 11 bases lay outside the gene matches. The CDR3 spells CASTPPGGSRETQYF. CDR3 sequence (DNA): TGTGCCAGCACACCACCAGGGGGCTCGCGAGAGACCCAGTACTTC.

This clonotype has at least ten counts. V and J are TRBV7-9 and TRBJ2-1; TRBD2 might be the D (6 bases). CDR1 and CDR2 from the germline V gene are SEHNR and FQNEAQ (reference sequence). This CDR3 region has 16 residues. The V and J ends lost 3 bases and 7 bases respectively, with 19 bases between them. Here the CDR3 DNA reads TGTGCCAGCAGCTTGGTTTCCGGGACTGCTTATAATGAGCAGTTCTTC. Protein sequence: CASSLVSGTAYNEQFF.

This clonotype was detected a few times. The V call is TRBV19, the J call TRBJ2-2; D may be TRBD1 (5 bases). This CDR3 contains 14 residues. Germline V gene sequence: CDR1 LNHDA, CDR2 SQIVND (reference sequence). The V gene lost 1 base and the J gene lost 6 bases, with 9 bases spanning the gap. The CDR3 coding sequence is TGTGCCAGTAGTATAGTAGGGGTGGCCGGGGAGCTGTTTTTT. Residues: CASSIVGVAGELFF.

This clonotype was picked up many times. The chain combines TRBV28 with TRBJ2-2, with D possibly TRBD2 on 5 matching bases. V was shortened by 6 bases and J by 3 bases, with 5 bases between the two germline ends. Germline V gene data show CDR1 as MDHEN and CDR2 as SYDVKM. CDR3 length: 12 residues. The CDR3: CASRRDTGELFF. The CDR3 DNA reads TGTGCCAGCAGGAGGGACACCGGGGAGCTGTTTTTT.

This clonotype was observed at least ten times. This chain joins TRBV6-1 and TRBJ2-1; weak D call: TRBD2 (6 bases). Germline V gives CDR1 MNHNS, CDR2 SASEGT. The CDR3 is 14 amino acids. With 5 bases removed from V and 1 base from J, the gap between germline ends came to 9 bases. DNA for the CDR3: TGTGCCAGCAGTCTCGGGACTTCCTACAATGAGCAGTTCTTC. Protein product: CASSLGTSYNEQFF.

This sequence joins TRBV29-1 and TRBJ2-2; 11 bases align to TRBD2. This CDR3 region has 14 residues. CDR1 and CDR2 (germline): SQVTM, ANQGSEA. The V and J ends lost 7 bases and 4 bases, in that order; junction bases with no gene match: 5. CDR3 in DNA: TGCAGCGCTATAGGACTAGCGGGCACCGGGGAGCTGTTTTTT. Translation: CSAIGLAGTGELFF.

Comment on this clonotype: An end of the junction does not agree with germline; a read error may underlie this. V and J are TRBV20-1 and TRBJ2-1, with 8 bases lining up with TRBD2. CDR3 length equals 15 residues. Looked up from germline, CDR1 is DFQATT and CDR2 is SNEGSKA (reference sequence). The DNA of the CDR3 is TGCAGTGCTAGAGATTCCAGCGGGAGAGGCAATGATCAGTTCTTC. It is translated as CSARDSSGRGNDQFF.

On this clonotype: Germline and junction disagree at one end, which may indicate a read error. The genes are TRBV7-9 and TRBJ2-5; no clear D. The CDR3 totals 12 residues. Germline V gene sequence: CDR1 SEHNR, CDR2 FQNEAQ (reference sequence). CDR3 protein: CVSSLVGETQYF. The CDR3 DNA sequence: TGTGTCAGCAGCTTAGTAGGGGAGACCCAGTACTTC. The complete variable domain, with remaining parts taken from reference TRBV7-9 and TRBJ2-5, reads DTGVSQNPRHKITKRGQNVTFRCDPISEHNRLYWYRQTLGQGPEFLTYFQNEAQLEKSRLLSDRFSAERPKGSFSTLEIQRTEQGDSAMYLCVSSLVGETQYFGPGTRLLVL.

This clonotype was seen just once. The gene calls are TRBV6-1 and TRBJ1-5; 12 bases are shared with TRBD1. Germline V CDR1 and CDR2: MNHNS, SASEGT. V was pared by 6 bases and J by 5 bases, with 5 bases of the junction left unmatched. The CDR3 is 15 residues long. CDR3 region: CASSPGQGAYQPQHF. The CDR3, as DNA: TGTGCCAGCAGCCCGGGACAGGGGGCGTATCAGCCCCAGCATTTT.

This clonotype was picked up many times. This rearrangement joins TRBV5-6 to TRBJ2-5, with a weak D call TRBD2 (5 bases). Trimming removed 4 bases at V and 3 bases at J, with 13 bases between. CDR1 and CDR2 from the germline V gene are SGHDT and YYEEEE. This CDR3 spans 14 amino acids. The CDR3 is CASSALGGEETQYF. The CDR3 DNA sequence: TGTGCCAGCAGCGCTCTCGGAGGAGAAGAGACCCAGTACTTC.

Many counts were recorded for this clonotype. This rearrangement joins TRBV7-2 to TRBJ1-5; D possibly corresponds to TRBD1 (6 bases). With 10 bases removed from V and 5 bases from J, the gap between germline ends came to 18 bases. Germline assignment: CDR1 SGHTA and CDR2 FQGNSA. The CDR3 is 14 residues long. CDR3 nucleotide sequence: TGTGCCAACCCCCCAGGGGTTCTCGATCAGCCCCAGCATTTT. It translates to CANPPGVLDQPQHF.

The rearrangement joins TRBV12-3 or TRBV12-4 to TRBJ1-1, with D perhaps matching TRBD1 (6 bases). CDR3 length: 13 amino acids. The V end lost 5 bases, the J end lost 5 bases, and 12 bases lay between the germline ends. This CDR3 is CASSRTGRTEAFF. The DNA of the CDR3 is TGTGCCAGCAGTCGTACAGGGAGAACTGAAGCTTTCTTT.

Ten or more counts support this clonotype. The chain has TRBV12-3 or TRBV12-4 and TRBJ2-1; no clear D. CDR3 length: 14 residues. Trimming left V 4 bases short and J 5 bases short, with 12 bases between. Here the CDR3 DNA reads TGTGCCAGCAGTTCGTCAGCCACTAACAATGAGCAGTTCTTC. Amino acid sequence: CASSSSATNNEQFF.

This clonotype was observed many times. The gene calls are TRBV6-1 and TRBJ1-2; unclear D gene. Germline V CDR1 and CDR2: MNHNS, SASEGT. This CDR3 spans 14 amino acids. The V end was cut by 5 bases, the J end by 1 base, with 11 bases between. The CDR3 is CASSPNSHNYGYTF. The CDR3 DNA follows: TGTGCCAGCAGTCCGAATAGCCATAACTATGGCTACACCTTC.

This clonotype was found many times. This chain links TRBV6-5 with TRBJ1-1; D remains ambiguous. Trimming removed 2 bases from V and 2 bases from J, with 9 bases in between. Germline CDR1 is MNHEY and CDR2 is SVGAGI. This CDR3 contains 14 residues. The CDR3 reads CASSYQTINTEAFF. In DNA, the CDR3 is TGTGCCAGCAGTTACCAAACCATCAACACTGAAGCTTTCTTT.

Here the CDR3 DNA reads TGTGCCAGTAGTATACAGGGGCCCTCCTACAATGAGCAGTTCTTC. It specifies CASSIQGPSYNEQFF. The V and J genes are TRBV19 and TRBJ2-1; possibly TRBD1 for D (6 bases). The V end was cut by 2 bases, the J end by 0 bases, with 8 bases between. CDR1 is LNHDA, CDR2 SQIVND, per germline (reference sequence). There are 15 residues in the CDR3.

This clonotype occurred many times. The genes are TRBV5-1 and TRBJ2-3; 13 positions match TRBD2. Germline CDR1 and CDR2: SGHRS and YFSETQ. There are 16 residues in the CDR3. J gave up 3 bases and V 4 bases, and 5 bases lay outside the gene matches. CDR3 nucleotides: TGCGCCAGCAGCCTAGGGACTAGCGGGATTACAGATACGCAGTATTTT. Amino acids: CASSLGTSGITDTQYF.

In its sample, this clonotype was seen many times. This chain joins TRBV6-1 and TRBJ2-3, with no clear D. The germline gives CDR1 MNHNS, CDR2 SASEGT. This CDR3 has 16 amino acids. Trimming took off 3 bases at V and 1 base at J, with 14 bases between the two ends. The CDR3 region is CASSDRVFGGTDTQYF. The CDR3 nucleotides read TGTGCCAGCAGTGATCGCGTATTTGGAGGCACAGATACGCAGTATTTT.

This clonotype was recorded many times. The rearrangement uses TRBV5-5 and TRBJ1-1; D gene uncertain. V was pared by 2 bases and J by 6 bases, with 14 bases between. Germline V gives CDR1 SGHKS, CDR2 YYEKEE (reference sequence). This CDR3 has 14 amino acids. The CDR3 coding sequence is TGTGCCAGCAGCTTAATCGGAGGATGGGCTGAAGCTTTCTTT. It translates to CASSLIGGWAEAFF.

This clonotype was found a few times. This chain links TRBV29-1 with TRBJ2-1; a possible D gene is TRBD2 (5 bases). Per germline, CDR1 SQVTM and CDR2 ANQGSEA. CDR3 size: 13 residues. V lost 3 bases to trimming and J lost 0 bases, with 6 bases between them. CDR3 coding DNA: TGCAGCGTTGAGGGGAGCTCCTACAATGAGCAGTTCTTC. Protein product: CSVEGSSYNEQFF.

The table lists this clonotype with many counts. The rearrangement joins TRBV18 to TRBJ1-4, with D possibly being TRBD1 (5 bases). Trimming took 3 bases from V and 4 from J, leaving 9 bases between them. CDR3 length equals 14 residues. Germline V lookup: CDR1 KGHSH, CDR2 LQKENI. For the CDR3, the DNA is TGTGCCAGCTCACCGACAGAAGTTAATGAAAAACTGTTTTTT. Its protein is CASSPTEVNEKLFF.

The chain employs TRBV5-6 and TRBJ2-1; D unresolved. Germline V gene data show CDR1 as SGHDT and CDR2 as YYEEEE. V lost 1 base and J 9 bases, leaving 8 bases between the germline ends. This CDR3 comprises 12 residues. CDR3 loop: CASSLRNREQFF. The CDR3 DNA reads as TGTGCCAGCAGCTTGCGGAATCGTGAGCAGTTCTTC.